Given below is one TCR beta chain in context. Its antigen is currently not known. Base qualities are not at hand, and no much larger clone is one base apart. Library preparation was by the immunoSEQ multiplex PCR assay. The multiplex PCR relied on a mix of 60 forward primers for TCR Vbeta segments and 13 reverse primers for TCR Jbeta segments. Amplification of the CDR3 region of rearranged TCR beta genes was performed with a multiplex PCR assay on genomic DNA. Amplified TCR beta libraries were sequenced as 87-base-pair reads on the Illumina HiSeq System. The source study handled its data this way. A later analysis tallied tens of millions of unique TCR beta chains across the 666 repertoires, and about 12 million of those chains were shared by two or more donors. To remove PCR and sequencing errors, raw reads were error-corrected and collapsed into unique sequences using a nearest-neighbor algorithm that merged closely related sequences. V, D and J gene segments were assigned by aligning CDR3 sequences to IMGT reference sequences. For a sequence to be retained, a match of at least six nucleotides was required to both a V gene segment and a J gene segment. A rearrangement counted as productive if the CDR3 had no stop codons and remained in frame with V and J, and every other rearrangement counted as non-productive. Following IMGT convention, CDR3 was defined as the stretch from the second conserved V-encoded cysteine up to the conserved J-encoded phenylalanine. The earlier analysis of roughly 590 of the donors excluded sequences that lacked an unambiguous match to a single V gene segment. In an earlier analysis of 587 of the donors, V segments were called functional above 56.7% productive rearrangements and were called segregating when the between-donor standard deviation exceeded 5%. A statistical classification framework was built to diagnose cytomegalovirus status from the catalog of TCR beta chain sequences. In a later analysis, TCR nucleotide sequences were compared against IMGT/GENE-DB human TR gene sequences so that V and J genes could be assigned. In a later analysis, CDR3 sequences and most-parsimonious VDJ recombination scenarios were assigned using the TCRdist pipeline. In a later analysis, each TCR beta chain was defined by its CDR3 amino acid sequence together with its V-gene family, and reads lacking a unique V-gene family were excluded. A later analysis removed 592 highly shared, low-generation-probability nucleotide sequences to deal with suspected cross-contamination and a sequencing artifact. A later analysis calculated a clonal expansion index for each public chain from normalized within-repertoire ranks of inferred template counts. A later analysis computed generation probabilities with a VDJ recombination model fitted to out-of-frame rearrangements, and checked the results against IGoR. In a later analysis, TCR-TCR, TCR-HLA and TCR-CMV co-occurrence was scored with hypergeometric tests, and a repertoire-size bias correction was applied to TCR pairs. In a later analysis, false discovery rates were estimated by permuting HLA or CMV assignments 20 times. In a later analysis, co-occurring TCRs were grouped using DBSCAN, with TCRdist sequence similarity added in when clustering inside HLA-allele-positive subsets. Repertoires with fewer than 30,000 or more than 120,000 public chains were left out of co-occurrence clustering, as were about five repertoires with anomalous nucleotide sharing. The clones in this table, taken by TCRdb from immuneACCESS, are in-frame only. Not every clone is retained; where verified, under half of the shortfall comes from an unresolved V gene, and the cause of the rest is unknown. Clone size and V and J calls were adopted from that table, with D and trimming inferred from the DNA. Present in this sample are 95,000 to 150,000 clones, around four fifths of which were seen just once. The biggest ten clones account for around 19% of the sample.

CDR1 SGDLS and CDR2 YYNGEE are derived from the germline V gene. Between the V and J ends, shortened by 0 bases and 9 bases respectively, the junction contains 13 bases. There are 15 amino acids in the CDR3, from cysteine to phenylalanine inclusive. Just the 45-base CDR3 DNA is kept, in frame starting at base 1. These data come from a study of cytomegalovirus exposure and HLA in healthy donors (dated by TCRdb to about 2017). In terms of the full investigation: According to an earlier analysis of 587 of the donors, about 179 million T cells yielded some 120 million unique TCR beta sequences and approximately 300 Gb of sequence data. To predict cytomegalovirus infection status, the study combined high-throughput TCR immunosequencing, statistical association of individual TCRs with disease status, and machine learning. Typing coverage varied by locus: roughly 629-640 donors for A, B, C, DRB1 and DQB1; roughly 560 for DQA1; about 590 for DPA1; more than 450 for DPB1. Every repertoire in the discovery cohort had been generated on one and the same sequencing platform. Among the roughly 400 genotyped donors, about 83% belonged to the genetic ancestry cluster associated with self-reported Caucasian donors. A later genetic analysis used genome-wide SNP genotypes for 398 of the 666 donors, treating that subset as a discovery cohort. HLA typing covered class I and class II loci at four-digit resolution. The aim of the study was to test whether cataloging public T cell receptors could identify signatures of past pathogen exposure. In an earlier analysis of about 590 of the donors, high-throughput TCR beta sequencing was used to judge whether each TCR beta V gene segment behaved as functional or pseudogenic. Using immunosequencing, the study profiled T cell repertoires from fewer than 850 subjects and related those repertoires to cytomegalovirus serostatus. Donor age, sex, ethnicity and CMV serostatus were collected together with the repertoire data. Among approximately 370 genotyped donors of the cohort, an average of about 240,000 unique TCR beta nucleotide sequences was sequenced per donor, of which about 18% were non-productive. Roughly 300 gigabases of sequencing data and around 85 million unique TCR sequences made up an early release that covered roughly 670 HLA-typed donors. A separate validation cohort of roughly 130 different subjects was used in addition to the 666-subject first cohort. Four or five DR-DQ haplotypes were handled as single units for association and clustering, since linkage in the cohort was strong. The later analysis used no new phenotypic data to find candidate immune exposures, relying instead on TCR beta sequences and their occurrence across donors. A later analysis re-analyzed previously published TCR beta repertoires from 666 donors and added high-resolution HLA genotyping to study TCR occurrence patterns. Broader findings and caveats from the paper: Most CMV-associated TCR beta chains appeared to be HLA-restricted in a later analysis, and the HLA associations seemed to be driven largely by CMV exposure. Across donors, most TCR sequences were observed very rarely, whereas some public TCRs were present in many individuals. Because some donors lacked HLA typing at each locus, the association tests relied only on the typed subset. Because counts were too low, around 17 rarely observed V segments, including chromosome 9 orphons, were left out of the earlier analysis of a few hundred of the donors. When HLA alleles, especially DR and DQ, strongly co-occurred, attributing TCR associations to individual alleles was difficult. Compared with equally common non-associated chains, HLA-associated TCR beta chains in a later analysis were more clonally expanded and had lower generation probabilities. A group of highly shared sequence variants was considered likely to be a technical artifact of the sequencing pipeline. The presence/absence analyses assumed that sequencing depth was roughly uniform across donors, and that assumption may not be true. This cohort had only TCR beta chains sequenced, and the lack of alpha or paired-chain data limited which features could be detected. An association between a missense DCLRE1C variant and V-gene and J-gene trimming of TCR beta chains was found in a later genetic analysis and replicated in an independent cohort. A further reported finding was that TCR beta sequences accurately predicted the HLA-A and HLA-B alleles for most subjects in the first cohort. Linkage disequilibrium might explain the correlated functional status among segregating V segments, but an unknown experimental factor could not be excluded. A later analysis reported that several top co-occurrence clusters appeared linked to parvovirus B19, influenza, CMV and Epstein-Barr virus. In the study, around 150 TCR beta chains were listed as associated with cytomegalovirus. In a later analysis, the rate of TCR association differed among HLA loci, with DRB1 alleles having the most associated TCRs and HLA-C alleles having the fewest. Compared with the approximately 700-donor mean, donors in an Asian-associated ancestry cluster had fewer N-insertions in productive TCRs, according to a later genetic analysis. The classifier was reported to diagnose cytomegalovirus status with high specificity and sensitivity in both the original and validation cohorts. A few of the identified cytomegalovirus-associated TCR beta chains were confirmed in vitro to be specific for cytomegalovirus antigens. Some IMGT-functional V segments, including TRBV6-2 and TRBV6-3, could not be told apart with the 87-base-pair reads, so those segments were excluded. A later analysis associated 17,000 or so TCR beta sequences with specific HLA alleles at a false discovery rate of 0.05. The authors suggested that the approach could potentially be extended to other disease states and immunological phenotypes. In an earlier analysis of 587 of the donors, most TCR beta V segments appeared in productive rearrangements about 87% or about 30% of the time, broadly matching IMGT annotations. The only immune exposure information available for the cohort was CMV serostatus.

The cohort consisted of some 730 healthy bone marrow donors. At the time of sampling, every cohort member was nominally healthy, though immune exposures that went unrecorded were likely present. The donor tested CMV seropositive, placing the donor among the 290 or so seropositive members of the cohort. A peripheral blood sample was provided by each donor, and peripheral blood mononuclear cells were used for TCR beta sequencing. The Qiagen DNeasy Blood Extraction Kit was used to extract genomic DNA from the blood cell samples. This clonotype originated in a man in his late teens or twenties in good health and CMV-seropositive. The sample consisted of PBMCs. The sequence is built from TRBV9 and TRBJ1-6, with a weak D call of TRBD1 (6 bases match). CDR3 reads: CASSVGSGAGSPLHF. The sequenced DNA is TGTGCCAGCAGCGTAGGGTCAGGGGCTGGTTCACCCCTCCACTTT.